This TCR beta chain was documented in a study of early T cells in non-severe SARS-CoV-2 infection. Individual cDNA molecules carried attached unique molecular identifiers. Via MiXCR, TCRdb re-called the 5' RACE reads, giving one row per CDR3 protein. The data hold 37,000 or so distinct CDR3 sequences, with 6.3% observed a single time. The CDR3 runs to 12 residues. V dropped 6 bases and J dropped 2 bases, with 8 bases sitting between them. The clonotype comes from an adult who was a healthcare worker with PCR-confirmed SARS-CoV-2 infection or an uninfected control (not recorded which). J is TRBJ2-7 and V is TRBV12-3 or TRBV12-4; tentatively, D is TRBD2 (5 bases). Sequences were obtained from whole blood. CDR3 loop: CASRSGAYEQYF. The CDR3 DNA follows: TGTGCCAGCAGGTCCGGGGCCTACGAGCAGTACTTC.